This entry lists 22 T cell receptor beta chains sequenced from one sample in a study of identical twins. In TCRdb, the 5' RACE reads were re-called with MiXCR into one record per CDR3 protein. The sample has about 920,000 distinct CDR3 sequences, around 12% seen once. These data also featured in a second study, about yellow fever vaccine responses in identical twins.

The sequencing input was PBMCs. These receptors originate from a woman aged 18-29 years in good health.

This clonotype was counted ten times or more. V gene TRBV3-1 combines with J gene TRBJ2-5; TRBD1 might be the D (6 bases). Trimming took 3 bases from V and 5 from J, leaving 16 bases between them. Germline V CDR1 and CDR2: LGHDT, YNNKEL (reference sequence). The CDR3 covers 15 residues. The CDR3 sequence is CASSHLTGSGETQYF. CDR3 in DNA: TGTGCCAGCAGCCATTTAACAGGGTCGGGGGAGACCCAGTACTTC.

This CDR3 reads CASSLSPLRTGRYEQYV. The CDR3 DNA reads TGTGCCAGCAGCTTATCCCCTTTGAGGACAGGGCGATACGAGCAGTACGTC. V gene TRBV11-3 combines with J gene TRBJ2-7; 8 positions agree with TRBD1. From germline, CDR1 is SGHNT and CDR2 YENEEA. V lost 2 bases, J lost 4 bases, and 13 bases stayed unmatched. The CDR3 is 17 residues long.

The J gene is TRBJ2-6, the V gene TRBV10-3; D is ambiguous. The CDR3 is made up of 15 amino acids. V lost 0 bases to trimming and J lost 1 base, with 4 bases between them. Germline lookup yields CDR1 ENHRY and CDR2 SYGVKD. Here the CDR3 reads CAISESKSGANVLTF. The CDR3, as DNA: TGTGCCATCAGTGAGTCGAAATCTGGGGCCAACGTCCTGACTTTC.

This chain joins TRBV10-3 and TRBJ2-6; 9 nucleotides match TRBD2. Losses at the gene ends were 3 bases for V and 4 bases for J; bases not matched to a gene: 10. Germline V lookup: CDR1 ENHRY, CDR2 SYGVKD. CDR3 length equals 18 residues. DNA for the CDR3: TGTGCCATCAGTGATTTGGCGGGGGGGCCTAGCGGGGCCAACGTCCTGACTTTC. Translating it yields CAISDLAGGPSGANVLTF.

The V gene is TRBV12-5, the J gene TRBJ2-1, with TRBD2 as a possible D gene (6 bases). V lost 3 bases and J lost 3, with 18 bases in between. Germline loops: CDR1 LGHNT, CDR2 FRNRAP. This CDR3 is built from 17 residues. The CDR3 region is CASGFSGSATSYNEQFF. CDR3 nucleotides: TGTGCTAGTGGTTTCTCCGGGAGCGCGACGAGCTACAATGAGCAGTTCTTC.

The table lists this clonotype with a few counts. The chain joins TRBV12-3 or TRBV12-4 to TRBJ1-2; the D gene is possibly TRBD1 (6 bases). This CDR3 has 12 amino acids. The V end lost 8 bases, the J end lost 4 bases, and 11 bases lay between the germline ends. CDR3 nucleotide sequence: TGTGCCAGCGCCCGGGACATCTATGGCTACACCTTC. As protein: CASARDIYGYTF.

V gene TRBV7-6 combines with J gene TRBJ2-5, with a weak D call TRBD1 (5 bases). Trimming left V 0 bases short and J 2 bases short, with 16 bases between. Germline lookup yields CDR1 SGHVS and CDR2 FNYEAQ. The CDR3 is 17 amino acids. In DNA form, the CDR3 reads TGTGCCAGCAGCTTAGCGTTCCCGTCCAGGGATCAAGAGACCCAGTACTTC. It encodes CASSLAFPSRDQETQYF.

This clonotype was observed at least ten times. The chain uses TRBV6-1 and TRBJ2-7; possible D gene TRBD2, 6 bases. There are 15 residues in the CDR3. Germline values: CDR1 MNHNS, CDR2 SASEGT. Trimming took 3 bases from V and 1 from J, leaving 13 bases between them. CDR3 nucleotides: TGTGCCAGCAGTGAGTCTCAGGAGGGATCCTACGAGCAGTACTTC. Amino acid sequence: CASSESQEGSYEQYF.

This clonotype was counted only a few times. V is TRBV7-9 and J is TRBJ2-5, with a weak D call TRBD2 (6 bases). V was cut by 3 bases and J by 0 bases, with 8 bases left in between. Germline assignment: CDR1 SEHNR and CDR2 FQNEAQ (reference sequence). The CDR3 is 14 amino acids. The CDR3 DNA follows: TGTGCCAGCAGCTTGGGACTTAACCAAGAGACCCAGTACTTC. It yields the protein CASSLGLNQETQYF.

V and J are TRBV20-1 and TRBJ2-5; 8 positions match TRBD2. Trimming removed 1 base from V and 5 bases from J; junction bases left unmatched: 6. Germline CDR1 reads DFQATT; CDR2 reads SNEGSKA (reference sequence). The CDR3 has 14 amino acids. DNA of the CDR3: TGCAGTGCTAGAGTCCTAGCGGGTGGGGAGACCCAGTACTTC. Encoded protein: CSARVLAGGETQYF.

The CDR3 sequence: CASSQDRGGGPSYNEQFF. CDR3 nucleotide sequence: TGTGCCAGCAGCCAAGATAGGGGGGGAGGGCCCTCCTACAATGAGCAGTTCTTC. The chain joins TRBV3-1 to TRBJ2-1; TRBD2 is a possible D gene (7 bases). The CDR3 totals 18 residues. The V gene's germline CDR1 is LGHDT and CDR2 YNNKEL (reference sequence). Trimming cost V 0 bases and J 0 bases, with 15 bases left between them.

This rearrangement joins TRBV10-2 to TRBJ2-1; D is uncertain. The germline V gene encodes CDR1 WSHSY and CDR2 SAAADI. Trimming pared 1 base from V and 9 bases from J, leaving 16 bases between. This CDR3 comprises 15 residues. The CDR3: CASSELGQFGSEQFF. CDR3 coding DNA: TGCGCCAGCAGTGAGTTGGGTCAGTTTGGATCTGAGCAGTTCTTC.

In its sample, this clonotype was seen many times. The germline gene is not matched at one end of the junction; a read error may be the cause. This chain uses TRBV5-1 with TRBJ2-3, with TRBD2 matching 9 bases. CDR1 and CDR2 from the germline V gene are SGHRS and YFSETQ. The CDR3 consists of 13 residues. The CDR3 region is CASSLAGADTQYF. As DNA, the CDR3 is TGTGCCAGCAGCTTAGCGGGAGCCGATACGCAGTATTTT.

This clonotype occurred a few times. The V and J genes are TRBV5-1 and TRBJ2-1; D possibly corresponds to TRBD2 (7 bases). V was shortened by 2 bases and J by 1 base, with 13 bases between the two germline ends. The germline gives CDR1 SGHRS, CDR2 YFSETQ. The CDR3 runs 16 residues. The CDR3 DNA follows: TGCGCCAGCAGCTTTCGGGGGGCGATATCCTACAATGAGCAGTTCTTC. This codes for CASSFRGAISYNEQFF.

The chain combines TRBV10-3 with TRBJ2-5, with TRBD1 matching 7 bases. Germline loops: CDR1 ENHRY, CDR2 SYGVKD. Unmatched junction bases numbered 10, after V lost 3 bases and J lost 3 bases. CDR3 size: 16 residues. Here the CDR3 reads CAISEGFDRAKETQYF. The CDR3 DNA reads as TGTGCCATCAGTGAAGGATTCGACAGGGCCAAAGAGACCCAGTACTTC.

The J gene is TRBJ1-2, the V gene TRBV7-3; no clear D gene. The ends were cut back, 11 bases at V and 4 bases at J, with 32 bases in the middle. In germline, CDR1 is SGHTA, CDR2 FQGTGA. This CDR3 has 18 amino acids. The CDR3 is CAFCCVAGSLEGIYGYTF. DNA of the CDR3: TGTGCCTTCTGCTGTGTCGCAGGCTCTCTAGAAGGTATCTATGGCTACACCTTC. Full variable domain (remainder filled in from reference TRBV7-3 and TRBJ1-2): GAGVSQTPSNKVTEKGKYVELRCDPISGHTALYWYRQSLGQGPEFLIYFQGTGAADDSGLPNDRFFAVRPEGSVSTLKIQRTERGDSAVYLCAFCCVAGSLEGIYGYTFGSGTRLTVV.

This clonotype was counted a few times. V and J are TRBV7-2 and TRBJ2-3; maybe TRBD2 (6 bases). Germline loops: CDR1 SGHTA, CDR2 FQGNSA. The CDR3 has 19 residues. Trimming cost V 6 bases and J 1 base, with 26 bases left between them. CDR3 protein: CASSFLAGWSGIGTDTQYF. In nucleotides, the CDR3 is TGTGCCAGCAGTTTCTTGGCGGGATGGTCGGGAATAGGCACAGATACGCAGTATTTT.

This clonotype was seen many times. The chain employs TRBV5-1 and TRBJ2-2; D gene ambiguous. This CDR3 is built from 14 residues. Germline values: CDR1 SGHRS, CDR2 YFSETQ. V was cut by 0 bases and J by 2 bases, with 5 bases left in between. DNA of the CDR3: TGCGCCAGCAGCTTGGGGATCAACACCGGGGAGCTGTTTTTT. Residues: CASSLGINTGELFF.

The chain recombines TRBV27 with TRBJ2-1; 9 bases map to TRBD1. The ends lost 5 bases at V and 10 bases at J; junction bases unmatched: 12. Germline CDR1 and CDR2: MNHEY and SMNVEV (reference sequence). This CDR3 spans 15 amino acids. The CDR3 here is CASSHTGGADTEQFF. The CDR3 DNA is TGTGCCAGCAGTCACACAGGGGGCGCGGACACGGAGCAGTTCTTC.

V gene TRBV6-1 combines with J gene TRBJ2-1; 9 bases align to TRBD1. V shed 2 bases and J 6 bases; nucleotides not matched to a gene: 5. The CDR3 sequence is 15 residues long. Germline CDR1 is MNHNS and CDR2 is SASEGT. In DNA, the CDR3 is TGTGCCAGCAGTGAAACTACAGGGGGCCGCAATGAGCAGTTCTTC. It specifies CASSETTGGRNEQFF.

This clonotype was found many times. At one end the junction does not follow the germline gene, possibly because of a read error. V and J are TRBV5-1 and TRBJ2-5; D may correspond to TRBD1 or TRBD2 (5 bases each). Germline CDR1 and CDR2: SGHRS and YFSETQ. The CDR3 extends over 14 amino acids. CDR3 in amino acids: CASSPGTDQETQYF. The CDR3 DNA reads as TGTGCCAGCAGCCCCGGGACGGATCAAGAGACCCAGTACTTC.

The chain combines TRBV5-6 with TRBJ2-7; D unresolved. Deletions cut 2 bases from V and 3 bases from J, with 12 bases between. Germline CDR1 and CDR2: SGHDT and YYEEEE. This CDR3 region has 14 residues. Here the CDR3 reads CASSFGQVIYEQYF. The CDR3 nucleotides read TGTGCCAGCAGCTTCGGGCAGGTTATCTACGAGCAGTACTTC.